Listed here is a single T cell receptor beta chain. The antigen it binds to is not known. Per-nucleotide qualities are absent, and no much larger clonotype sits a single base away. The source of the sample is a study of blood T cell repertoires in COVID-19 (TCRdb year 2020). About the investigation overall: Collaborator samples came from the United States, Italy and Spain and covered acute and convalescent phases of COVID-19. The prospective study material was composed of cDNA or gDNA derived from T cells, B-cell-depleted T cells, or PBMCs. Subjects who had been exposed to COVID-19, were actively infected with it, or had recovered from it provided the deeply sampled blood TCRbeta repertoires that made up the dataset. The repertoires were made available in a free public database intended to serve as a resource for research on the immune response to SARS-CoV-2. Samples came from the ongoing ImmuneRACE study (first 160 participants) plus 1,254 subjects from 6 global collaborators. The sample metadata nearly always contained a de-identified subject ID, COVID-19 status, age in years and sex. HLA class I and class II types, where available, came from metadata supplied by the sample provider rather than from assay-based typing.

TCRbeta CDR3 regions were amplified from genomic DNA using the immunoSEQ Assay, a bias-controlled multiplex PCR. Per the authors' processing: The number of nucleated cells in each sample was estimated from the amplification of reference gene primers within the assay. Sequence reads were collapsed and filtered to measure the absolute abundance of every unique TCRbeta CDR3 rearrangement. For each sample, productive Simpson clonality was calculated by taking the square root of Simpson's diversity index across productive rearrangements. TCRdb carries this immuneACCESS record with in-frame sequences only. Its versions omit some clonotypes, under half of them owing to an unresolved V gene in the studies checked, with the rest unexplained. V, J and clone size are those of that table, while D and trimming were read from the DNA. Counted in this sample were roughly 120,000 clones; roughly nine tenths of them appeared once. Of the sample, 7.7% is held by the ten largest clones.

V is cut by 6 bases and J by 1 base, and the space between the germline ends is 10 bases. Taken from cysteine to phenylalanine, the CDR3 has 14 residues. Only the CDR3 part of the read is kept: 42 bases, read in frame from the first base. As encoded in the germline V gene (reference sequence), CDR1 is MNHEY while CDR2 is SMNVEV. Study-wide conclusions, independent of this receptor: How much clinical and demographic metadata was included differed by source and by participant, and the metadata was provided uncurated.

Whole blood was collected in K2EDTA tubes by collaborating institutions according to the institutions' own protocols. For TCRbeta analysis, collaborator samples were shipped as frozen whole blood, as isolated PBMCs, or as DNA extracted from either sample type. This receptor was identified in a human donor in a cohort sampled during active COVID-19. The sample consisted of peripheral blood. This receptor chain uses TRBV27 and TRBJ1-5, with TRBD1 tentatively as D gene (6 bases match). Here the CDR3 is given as CASSSQGSNQPQHF. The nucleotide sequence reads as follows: TGTGCCAGCAGCTCCCAGGGGAGCAATCAGCCCCAGCATTTT.